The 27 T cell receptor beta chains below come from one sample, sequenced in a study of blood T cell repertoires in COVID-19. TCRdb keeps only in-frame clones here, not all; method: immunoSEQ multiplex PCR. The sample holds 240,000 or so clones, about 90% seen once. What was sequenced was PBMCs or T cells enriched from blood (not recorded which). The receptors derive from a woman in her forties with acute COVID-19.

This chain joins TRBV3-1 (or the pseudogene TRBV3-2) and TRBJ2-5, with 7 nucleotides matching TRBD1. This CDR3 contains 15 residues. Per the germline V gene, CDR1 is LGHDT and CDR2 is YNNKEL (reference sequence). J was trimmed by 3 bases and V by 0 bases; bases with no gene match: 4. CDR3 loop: CASSQEGQGEETQYF. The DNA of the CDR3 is TGTGCCAGCAGCCAAGAGGGTCAGGGGGAAGAGACCCAGTACTTC.

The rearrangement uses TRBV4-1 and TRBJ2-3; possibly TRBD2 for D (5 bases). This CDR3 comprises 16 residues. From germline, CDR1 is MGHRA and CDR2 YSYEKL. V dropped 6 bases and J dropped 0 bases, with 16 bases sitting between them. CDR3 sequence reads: CASRPPTRLSTDTQYF. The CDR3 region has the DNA TGCGCCAGCAGACCTCCTACTAGATTGAGCACAGATACGCAGTATTTT.

CDR3 in amino acids: CASRIREMVDTQYF. For the CDR3, the DNA is TGTGCCAGCCGCATCCGGGAGATGGTAGATACGCAGTATTTT. The V call is TRBV2, the J call TRBJ2-3; tentative D call: TRBD2 (6 bases). Germline V CDR1 and CDR2: SNHLY, FYNNEI. V lost 8 bases and J 5 bases, leaving 17 bases between the germline ends. The CDR3 runs to 14 residues.

The CDR3 loop reads CASSLVGETSLYTDTQYF. CDR3 bases: TGTGCCAGCAGCTTAGTAGGGGAGACTAGCCTATACACAGATACGCAGTATTTT. The chain uses TRBV11-2 and TRBJ2-3; TRBD2 aligns across 7 bases. Germline CDR1 and CDR2: SGHAT and FQNNGV. This CDR3 has 18 amino acids. Losses at the gene ends were 1 base for V and 2 bases for J; bases not matched to a gene: 12.

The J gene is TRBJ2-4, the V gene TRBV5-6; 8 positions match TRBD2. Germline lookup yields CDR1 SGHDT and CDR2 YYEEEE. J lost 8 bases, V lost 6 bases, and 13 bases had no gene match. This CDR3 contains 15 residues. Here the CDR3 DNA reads TGTGCCAGCATTCTAAATCGGGAGGGCGGGGACATTCAGTACTTC. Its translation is CASILNREGGDIQYF.

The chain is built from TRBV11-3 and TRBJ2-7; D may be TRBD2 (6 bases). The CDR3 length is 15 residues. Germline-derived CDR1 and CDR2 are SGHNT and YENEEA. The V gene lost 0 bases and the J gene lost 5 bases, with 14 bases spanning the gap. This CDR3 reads CASSLDRGADHEQYF. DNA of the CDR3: TGTGCCAGCAGCTTAGATCGCGGGGCGGACCACGAGCAGTACTTC.

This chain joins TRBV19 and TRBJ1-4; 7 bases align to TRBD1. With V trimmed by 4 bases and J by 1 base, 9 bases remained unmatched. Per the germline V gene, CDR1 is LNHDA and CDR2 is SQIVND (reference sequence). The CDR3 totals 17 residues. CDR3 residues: CASSTLPGQKTNEKLFF. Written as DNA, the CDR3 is TGTGCCAGTAGTACGCTCCCGGGACAGAAAACTAATGAAAAACTGTTTTTT.

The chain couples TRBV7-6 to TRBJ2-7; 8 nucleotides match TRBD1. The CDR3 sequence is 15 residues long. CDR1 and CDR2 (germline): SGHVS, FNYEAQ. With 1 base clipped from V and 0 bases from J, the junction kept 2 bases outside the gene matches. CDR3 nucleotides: TGTGCCAGCAGCTTAGGACAGGGGAGCTCCTACGAGCAGTACTTC. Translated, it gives CASSLGQGSSYEQYF. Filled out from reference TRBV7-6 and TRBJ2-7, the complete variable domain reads GAGVSQSPRYKVTKRGQDVALRCDPISGHVSLYWYRQALGQGPEFLTYFNYEAQQDKSGLPNDRFSAERPEGSISTLTIQRTEQRDSAMYRCASSLGQGSSYEQYFGPGTRLTVT.

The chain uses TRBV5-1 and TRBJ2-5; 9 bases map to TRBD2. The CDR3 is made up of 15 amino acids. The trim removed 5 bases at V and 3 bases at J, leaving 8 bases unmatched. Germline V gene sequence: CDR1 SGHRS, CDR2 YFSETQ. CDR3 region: CASSIPTSGKETQYF. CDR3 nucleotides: TGCGCCAGCAGTATCCCGACTAGCGGTAAAGAGACCCAGTACTTC.

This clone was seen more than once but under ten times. The CDR3 region has the DNA TGTGCCAGCAGGTCTCAGGGGGTCTTGAACACTGAAGCTTTCTTT. Translated: CASRSQGVLNTEAFF. The chain links TRBV7-8 to TRBJ1-1; 7 bases match TRBD1. Germline values: CDR1 SGHVS, CDR2 FQNEAQ. V dropped 6 bases and J dropped 0; count of bases not matched to a gene: 7. The CDR3 extends over 15 amino acids.

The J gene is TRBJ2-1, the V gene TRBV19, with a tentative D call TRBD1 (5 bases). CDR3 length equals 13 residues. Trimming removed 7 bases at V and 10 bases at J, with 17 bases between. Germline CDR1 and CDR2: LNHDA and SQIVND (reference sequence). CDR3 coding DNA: TGTGCCAGTACCGACAAAGGGGCAAGGGAGCAGTTCTTC. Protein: CASTDKGAREQFF.

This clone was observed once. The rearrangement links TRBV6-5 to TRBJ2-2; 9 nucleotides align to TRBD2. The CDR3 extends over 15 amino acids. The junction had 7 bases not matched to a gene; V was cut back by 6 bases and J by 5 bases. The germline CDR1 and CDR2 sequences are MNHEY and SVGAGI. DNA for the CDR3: TGTGCCAGCAGCTCGACTAGCGGTGGAACCGGGGAGCTGTTTTTT. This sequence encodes CASSSTSGGTGELFF.

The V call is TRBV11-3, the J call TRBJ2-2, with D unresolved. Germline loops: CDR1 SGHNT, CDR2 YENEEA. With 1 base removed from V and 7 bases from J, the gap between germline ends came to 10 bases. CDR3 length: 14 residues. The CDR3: CASSLGTSGGELFF. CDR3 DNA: TGTGCCAGCAGCTTAGGAACGTCGGGCGGGGAGCTGTTTTTT.

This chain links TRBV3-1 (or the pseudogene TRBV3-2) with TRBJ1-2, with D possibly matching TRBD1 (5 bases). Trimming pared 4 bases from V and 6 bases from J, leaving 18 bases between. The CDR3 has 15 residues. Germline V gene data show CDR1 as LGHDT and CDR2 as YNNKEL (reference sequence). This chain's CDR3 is CASSPEAGMVDGYTF. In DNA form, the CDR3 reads TGTGCCAGCAGCCCAGAGGCAGGGATGGTTGATGGCTACACCTTC.

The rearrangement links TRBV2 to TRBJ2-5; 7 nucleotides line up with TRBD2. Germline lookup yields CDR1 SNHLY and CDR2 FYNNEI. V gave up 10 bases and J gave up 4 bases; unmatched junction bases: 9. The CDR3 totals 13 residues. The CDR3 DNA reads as TGTGCCACCGGGGGGAGTTCGGGAGAGACCCAGTACTTC. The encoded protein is CATGGSSGETQYF.

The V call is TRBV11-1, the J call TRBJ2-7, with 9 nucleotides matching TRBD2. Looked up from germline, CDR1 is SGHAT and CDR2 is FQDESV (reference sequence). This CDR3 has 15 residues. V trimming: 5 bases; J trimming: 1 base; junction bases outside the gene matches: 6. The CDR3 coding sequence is TGTGCCAGCAGCCTCCTAGCGGGAAAATCCTACGAGCAGTACTTC. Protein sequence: CASSLLAGKSYEQYF.

The CDR3 region has the DNA TGTGCCAGTAAGCCAACCGGGTCTTACTACGAGCAGTACTTC. Translation: CASKPTGSYYEQYF. The rearrangement links TRBV14 to TRBJ2-7; D is unresolved. The germline V and J ends were trimmed by 9 bases and 3 bases, with 18 bases remaining between them. The germline V gene encodes CDR1 SGHDN and CDR2 FVKESK. CDR3 length: 14 residues.

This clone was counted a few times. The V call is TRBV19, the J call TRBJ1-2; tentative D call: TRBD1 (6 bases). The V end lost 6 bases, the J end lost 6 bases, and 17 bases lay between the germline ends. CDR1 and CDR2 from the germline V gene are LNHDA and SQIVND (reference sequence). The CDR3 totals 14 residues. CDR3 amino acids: CASSKGGGWDGYTF. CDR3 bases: TGTGCCAGTAGCAAGGGAGGGGGTTGGGATGGCTACACCTTC.

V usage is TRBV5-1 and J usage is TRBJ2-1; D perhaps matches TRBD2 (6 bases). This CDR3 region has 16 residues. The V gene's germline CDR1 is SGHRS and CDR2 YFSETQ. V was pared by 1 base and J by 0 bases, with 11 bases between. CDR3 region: CASSLLGGRSYNEQFF. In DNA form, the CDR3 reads TGCGCCAGCAGCTTGTTGGGGGGACGCTCCTACAATGAGCAGTTCTTC.

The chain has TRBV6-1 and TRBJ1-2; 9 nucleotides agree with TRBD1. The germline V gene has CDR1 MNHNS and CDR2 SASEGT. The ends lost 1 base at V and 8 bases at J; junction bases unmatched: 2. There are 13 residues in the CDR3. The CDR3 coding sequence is TGTGCCAGCAGTGAAGGGACAGGGGTCGGCTACACCTTC. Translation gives CASSEGTGVGYTF.

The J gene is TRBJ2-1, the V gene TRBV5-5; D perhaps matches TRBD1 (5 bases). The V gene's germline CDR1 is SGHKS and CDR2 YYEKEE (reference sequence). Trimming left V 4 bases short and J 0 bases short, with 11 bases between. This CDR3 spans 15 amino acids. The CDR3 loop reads CASSLDSNSYNEQFF. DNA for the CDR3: TGTGCCAGCAGCCTAGACAGTAACTCCTACAATGAGCAGTTCTTC.

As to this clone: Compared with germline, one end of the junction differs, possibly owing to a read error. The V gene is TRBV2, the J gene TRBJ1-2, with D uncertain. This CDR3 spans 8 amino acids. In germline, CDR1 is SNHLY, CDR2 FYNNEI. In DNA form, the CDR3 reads TGTGCCAGCACCCAATTTTCCTTC. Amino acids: CASTQFSF.

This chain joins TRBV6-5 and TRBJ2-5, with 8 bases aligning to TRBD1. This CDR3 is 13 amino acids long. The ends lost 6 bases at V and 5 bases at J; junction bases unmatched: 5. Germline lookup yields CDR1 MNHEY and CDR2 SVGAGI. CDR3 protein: CASRQTGVETQYF. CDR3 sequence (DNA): TGTGCCAGCAGGCAGACAGGGGTGGAGACCCAGTACTTC.

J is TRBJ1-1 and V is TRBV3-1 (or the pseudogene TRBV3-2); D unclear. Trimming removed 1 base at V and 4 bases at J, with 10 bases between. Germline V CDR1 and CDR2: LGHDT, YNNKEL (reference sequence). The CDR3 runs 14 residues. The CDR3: CASSQVREATEAFF. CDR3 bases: TGTGCCAGCAGCCAAGTAAGGGAGGCCACTGAAGCTTTCTTT.

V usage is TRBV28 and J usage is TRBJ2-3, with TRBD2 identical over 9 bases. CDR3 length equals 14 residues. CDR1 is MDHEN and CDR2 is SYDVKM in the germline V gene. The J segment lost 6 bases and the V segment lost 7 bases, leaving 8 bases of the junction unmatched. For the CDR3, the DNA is TGTGCCAGCAATCTAGCGGGATCTCGGGATACGCAGTATTTT. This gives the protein CASNLAGSRDTQYF.

The CDR3 DNA sequence: TGTGCTAGTGCCACCGAGCCCTTGGATGAGCAGTTCTTC. As protein: CASATEPLDEQFF. This chain connects TRBV12-5 to TRBJ2-1; D ambiguous. This CDR3 is 13 amino acids long. Trimming removed 7 bases from V and 8 bases from J, with 15 bases in between. CDR1 is LGHNT, CDR2 FRNRAP, per germline.

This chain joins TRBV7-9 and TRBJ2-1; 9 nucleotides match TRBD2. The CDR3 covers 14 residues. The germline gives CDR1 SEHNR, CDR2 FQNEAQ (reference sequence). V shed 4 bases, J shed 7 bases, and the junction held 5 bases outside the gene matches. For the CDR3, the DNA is TGTGCCAGCAGCTATCTAGCGGGATGGAATGAGCAGTTCTTC. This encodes CASSYLAGWNEQFF. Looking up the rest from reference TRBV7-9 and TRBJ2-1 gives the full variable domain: DTGVSQNPRHKITKRGQNVTFRCDPISEHNRLYWYRQTLGQGPEFLTYFQNEAQLEKSRLLSDRFSAERPKGSFSTLEIQRTEQGDSAMYLCASSYLAGWNEQFFGPGTRLTVL.